This is a list of T cell receptor beta chains from one sample in a study of graft-versus-host responses after intestinal transplantation. No antigen has been assigned to these receptors. Assay used: immunoSEQ multiplex PCR; TCRdb lists only in-frame clones, some missing. The sample consists of almost 40,000 clones, about 95% of them appearing once. Sequenced here: unstimulated CD8+ T cells sorted from spleen or lymph node cells, sampled before transplant. These TCRs come from a human donor who was the organ donor for an intestinal transplant. Each CDR3 is given with its conserved first and last residue. Fields, in order: V gene, J gene, CDR3 length, clone size, D gene, CDR3 DNA, CDR3 protein. D genes are given only for firm matches. Clone sizes are given selectively: once, few, many, or a class where the clone is expanded.

v_gene: TRBV30; j_gene: TRBJ1-6; len: 15; abundance: -; d_gene: -; CDR3nt: TGTGCCTGGAGTGTCGGCAAGCTGGGGGACTCACCCCTCCACTTT; CDR3aa: CAWSVGKLGDSPLHF
v_gene: TRBV28; j_gene: TRBJ2-3; len: 16; abundance: -; d_gene: -; CDR3nt: TGTGCCAGCAGTATAATTGCACAGGGGGAGGGAGATACGCAGTATTTT; CDR3aa: CASSIIAQGEGDTQYF
v_gene: TRBV11-2; j_gene: TRBJ1-6; len: 13; abundance: -; d_gene: -; CDR3nt: TGTGCCAGACTCAGGGCCAAAGGGGGACCCCTCCACTTT; CDR3aa: CARLRAKGGPLHF
v_gene: TRBV14; j_gene: TRBJ2-4; len: 14; abundance: -; d_gene: -; CDR3nt: TGTGCCAGCAGCCAAGACGGGGGTGGGGACATTCAGTACTTC; CDR3aa: CASSQDGGGDIQYF
v_gene: TRBV27; j_gene: TRBJ2-7; len: 14; abundance: -; d_gene: -; CDR3nt: TGTGCCAGCAGTAACGGGACTTTTGGTTACGAGCAGTACTTC; CDR3aa: CASSNGTFGYEQYF
v_gene: TRBV7-2; j_gene: TRBJ2-1; len: 16; abundance: -; d_gene: TRBD2; CDR3nt: TGTGCCAGCAGCCTTGCGACTAGCGGGGCTTACAATGAGCAGTTCTTC; CDR3aa: CASSLATSGAYNEQFF
v_gene: TRBV4-3; j_gene: TRBJ1-6; len: 15; abundance: -; d_gene: -; CDR3nt: TGCGCCAGCAGCCAAGATGGAACAGGGAATTCACCCCTCCACTTT; CDR3aa: CASSQDGTGNSPLHF
v_gene: TRBV6-5; j_gene: TRBJ2-1; len: 11; abundance: -; d_gene: -; CDR3nt: TGTGCCAGCAGCCAGAGCAATGAGCAGTTCTTC; CDR3aa: CASSQSNEQFF
v_gene: TRBV7-6; j_gene: TRBJ2-5; len: 16; abundance: once; d_gene: TRBD1; CDR3nt: TGTGCCAGCAGCGCCCGGACAGGGGTCACTCTAGAGACCCAGTACTTC; CDR3aa: CASSARTGVTLETQYF
v_gene: TRBV5-1; j_gene: TRBJ1-1; len: 14; abundance: -; d_gene: TRBD1; CDR3nt: TGCGCCAGCAGCGCCGGGACAGGGGCCACTGAAGCTTTCTTT; CDR3aa: CASSAGTGATEAFF
v_gene: TRBV23-1; j_gene: TRBJ1-5; len: 18; abundance: -; d_gene: TRBD1; CDR3nt: TGCGCCAGCAGTCGCTCTACTCAGGGACAGTGCTTCAATCAGCCCCAGCATTTT; CDR3aa: CASSRSTQGQCFNQPQHF
v_gene: TRBV27; j_gene: TRBJ1-5; len: 14; abundance: -; d_gene: -; CDR3nt: TGTGCCAGCAGGTACAGACAGGCAAATCAGCCCCAGCATTTT; CDR3aa: CASRYRQANQPQHF
v_gene: TRBV9; j_gene: TRBJ2-5; len: 15; abundance: -; d_gene: TRBD2; CDR3nt: TGTGCCAGCAGTCCTGGCGGGAGAATCCAAGAGACCCAGTACTTC; CDR3aa: CASSPGGRIQETQYF
v_gene: TRBV6-6; j_gene: TRBJ1-1; len: 13; abundance: -; d_gene: -; CDR3nt: TGTGCCAGCAATCGCGCGGCGGACACTGAAGCTTTCTTT; CDR3aa: CASNRAADTEAFF
v_gene: TRBV19; j_gene: TRBJ1-5; len: 16; abundance: -; d_gene: TRBD1; CDR3nt: TGTGCCAGTAGTATCATGGGACAGGGCCACAATCAGCCCCAGCATTTT; CDR3aa: CASSIMGQGHNQPQHF
v_gene: TRBV18; j_gene: TRBJ1-2; len: 12; abundance: -; d_gene: -; CDR3nt: TGTGCCAGCTCACCGGACGACTATGGCTACACCTTC; CDR3aa: CASSPDDYGYTF
v_gene: TRBV5-6; j_gene: TRBJ2-1; len: 17; abundance: -; d_gene: TRBD2; CDR3nt: TGTGCCAGCAGCTTGTTGGGACTAGCGGGGTACCACAATGAGCAGTTCTTC; CDR3aa: CASSLLGLAGYHNEQFF
v_gene: TRBV5-6; j_gene: TRBJ1-2; len: 14; abundance: once; d_gene: TRBD1; CDR3nt: TGTGCCAGCAGCTTGGCCTGGACAGGGGACGGCTACACCTTC; CDR3aa: CASSLAWTGDGYTF
v_gene: TRBV7-9; j_gene: TRBJ2-7; len: 14; abundance: -; d_gene: -; CDR3nt: TGTGCCAGCAGCCCTACCGGGCCCCTCTACGAGCAGTACTTC; CDR3aa: CASSPTGPLYEQYF
v_gene: TRBV2; j_gene: TRBJ1-2; len: 15; abundance: -; d_gene: -; CDR3nt: TGTGCCAGCAGTGAAACGACAGCCTCTAACTATGGCTACACCTTC; CDR3aa: CASSETTASNYGYTF
v_gene: TRBV9; j_gene: TRBJ2-1; len: 17; abundance: -; d_gene: TRBD2; CDR3nt: TGTGCCAGCAGCGGCGGGACTAGCGGGGGGGCCCCTAATGAGCAGTTCTTC; CDR3aa: CASSGGTSGGAPNEQFF
v_gene: TRBV27; j_gene: TRBJ1-5; len: 15; abundance: -; d_gene: -; CDR3nt: TGTGCCAGCAGTTTATCGTCAGGGGCCTTTCAGCCCCAGCATTTT; CDR3aa: CASSLSSGAFQPQHF
v_gene: TRBV5-6; j_gene: TRBJ2-3; len: 13; abundance: -; d_gene: -; CDR3nt: TGTGCCAGCAGCTCCTTGGACACAGATACGCAGTATTTT; CDR3aa: CASSSLDTDTQYF
v_gene: TRBV7-2; j_gene: TRBJ2-7; len: 16; abundance: -; d_gene: TRBD2; CDR3nt: TGTGCCAGCAGCTCCGTAGCGGGGGGGCAGTCCTACGAGCAGTACTTC; CDR3aa: CASSSVAGGQSYEQYF
v_gene: TRBV4-3; j_gene: TRBJ2-3; len: 18; abundance: -; d_gene: TRBD2; CDR3nt: TGCGCCAGCAGCCGAACTAGCGGGGGGGCCGAGGGGACAGATACGCAGTATTTT; CDR3aa: CASSRTSGGAEGTDTQYF
v_gene: TRBV10-3; j_gene: TRBJ2-1; len: 16; abundance: -; d_gene: TRBD2; CDR3nt: TGTGCCATCAGTGAGCCCGAGCGGGGGGGTGGCAATGAGCAGTTCTTC; CDR3aa: CAISEPERGGGNEQFF
v_gene: TRBV7-8; j_gene: TRBJ1-5; len: 15; abundance: -; d_gene: -; CDR3nt: TGTGCCAGCAGCTTAGTTAAATATAGCAATCAGCCCCAGCATTTT; CDR3aa: CASSLVKYSNQPQHF